What follows is one TCR beta chain and its context. Its antigen remains unidentified. The record originates from a study of cytomegalovirus exposure and HLA in healthy donors. The study, taken as a whole, reports: In a later analysis, CMV-associated beta chains were mostly HLA-associated, it appeared.

Both 60 Vbeta primers and 13 Jbeta primers went into the PCR. Method: immunoSEQ multiplex PCR; TCRdb's copy keeps in-frame clones and lacks some. The table records approximately 140,000 clones, about 80% of them present only once. In germline, CDR1 is SNHLY, CDR2 FYNNEI. Trimming took 6 bases from V and 14 from J; bases not matched to a gene: 10. CDR3 length equals 12 residues. This chain joins TRBV2 and TRBJ2-3; 8 nucleotides match TRBD2. The receptor was derived from a male donor in good health and CMV-seronegative. The sequencing sample was made of PBMCs. This CDR3 is CASSFYPGGLYF. In DNA, the CDR3 is TGTGCCAGCAGCTTTTACCCGGGGGGGCTGTATTTT. The variable domain in full, completed from reference TRBV2 and TRBJ2-3, reads EPEVTQTPSHQVTQMGQEVILRCVPISNHLYFYWYRQILGQKVEFLVSFYNNEISEKSEIFDDQFSVERPDGSNFTLKIRSTKLEDSAMYFCASSFYPGGLYFGPGTRLTVL.